The sequence of this T cell receptor (beta chain) was determined in a study of T-cell memory formation after mild COVID-19. Each CDR3 protein is one row after TCRdb ran MiXCR on the 5' RACE reads. The sample has roughly 130,000 distinct CDR3 sequences, over 15% seen once. V was clipped by 4 bases and J by 2 bases; unmatched bases: 7. CDR3 length equals 15 residues. Germline V gene data show CDR1 as DFQATT and CDR2 as SNEGSKA (reference sequence). This clonotype has more than one count but fewer than ten. Sequencing used PBMCs or a T cell subset sorted from them (not recorded which). This TCR was sampled from a man aged 18 to 30 who had mild COVID-19 (a few samples of this study predate the infection). Cell type and time point are not known. The chain links TRBV20-1 to TRBJ2-3, with TRBD2 matching 9 bases. The CDR3 is CSATLAGANTDTQYF. CDR3 nucleotides: TGCAGTGCTACCTTAGCGGGGGCCAACACAGATACGCAGTATTTT.